This entry concerns a single TCR beta chain. This sample was taken from a study of blood T cell repertoires in COVID-19. Study-wide context: The origin of the acute and convalescent COVID-19 samples was the United States, Italy and Spain. Nucleic acid was either cDNA or gDNA, and it came from T cells, B-cell-depleted T cells, or PBMCs.

Sequencing was performed with immunoSEQ multiplex PCR; in TCRdb, only in-frame clones are kept and a portion is missing. Of roughly 99,000 clones in the sample, 75% to 95% were seen once. Trimming cost V 3 bases and J 5 bases; bases outside gene matches: 3. The CDR3 is 15 residues long. Germline assignment: CDR1 SGHKS and CDR2 YYEKEE (reference sequence). The TCR sequence derives from a woman aged 25 to 45 with acute or convalescent COVID-19. The sequenced material came from peripheral blood. The genes are TRBV5-5 and TRBJ2-5, with 14 bases lining up with TRBD2. The CDR3 sequence: CASSSGLAGVETQYF. CDR3 bases: TGTGCCAGCAGCTCGGGACTAGCGGGAGTGGAGACCCAGTACTTC.